The clone carrying this TCR beta chain appeared a few times. The repertoire was sequenced with immunoSEQ multiplex PCR; TCRdb's copy has only in-frame clones and lacks some. The repertoire includes about 94,000 clones, about 74% of them detected once, and under 5% sits in the top ten. The data belong to a study of blood T cell repertoires in COVID-19. The germline V gene encodes CDR1 SGHRS and CDR2 YFSETQ. This CDR3 has 17 residues. The V and J ends lost 4 bases and 7 bases, in that order; junction bases with no gene match: 11. The material sequenced was peripheral blood. This chain links TRBV5-1 with TRBJ2-1, with TRBD2 matching over 13 bases. The sequence was collected from a man between 65 and 85 years old with COVID-19, enrolled during active disease. The CDR3 protein is CASSPQLLAGGQNEQFF. The CDR3 DNA is TGCGCCAGCAGCCCTCAGCTACTAGCGGGAGGGCAAAATGAGCAGTTCTTC. The full variable domain, its missing parts supplied by reference TRBV5-1 and TRBJ2-1, is KAGVTQTPRYLIKTRGQQVTLSCSPISGHRSVSWYQQTPGQGLQFLFEYFSETQRNKGNFPGRFSGRQFSNSRSEMNVSTLELGDSALYLCASSPQLLAGGQNEQFFGPGTRLTVL.